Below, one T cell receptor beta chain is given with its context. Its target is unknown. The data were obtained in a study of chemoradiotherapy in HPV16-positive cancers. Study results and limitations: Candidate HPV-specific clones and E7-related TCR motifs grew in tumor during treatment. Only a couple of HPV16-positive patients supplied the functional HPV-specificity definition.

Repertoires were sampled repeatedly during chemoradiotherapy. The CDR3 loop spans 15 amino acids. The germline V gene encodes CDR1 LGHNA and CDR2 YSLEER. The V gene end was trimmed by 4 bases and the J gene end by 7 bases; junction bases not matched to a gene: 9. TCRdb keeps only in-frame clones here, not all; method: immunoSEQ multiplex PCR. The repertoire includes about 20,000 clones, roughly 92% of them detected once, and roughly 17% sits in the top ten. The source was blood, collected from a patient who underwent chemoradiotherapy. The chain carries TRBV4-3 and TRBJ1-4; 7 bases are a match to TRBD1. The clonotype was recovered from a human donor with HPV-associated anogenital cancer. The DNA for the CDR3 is TGCGCCAGCAGCCGGCAAGGGGGCCGGGGTGAAAAACTGTTTTTT. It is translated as CASSRQGGRGEKLFF.